Presented here are 16 T cell receptor beta chains from one specimen sequenced in a study of post-analysis software for immune sequencing data. Carried by the TCR beta cDNA libraries were unique molecular identifiers. TCRdb reanalysed the PCR reads using MiXCR and keeps one entry per CDR3 protein. Here the sample spans about half a million distinct CDR3 sequences, 30% to 40% being singletons. No cognate antigen is known for these TCRs. Broader study findings: When patients were compared with controls, 4 or 5 TRBV segments were more frequent, TRBV5-6, TRBV5-1 and TRBV20-1 among them.

The specimen was blood. Receptors were obtained from a girl aged 2 to 17 with multiple sclerosis.

In nucleotides, the CDR3 is TGTGCCAGCAGCTTAGTGGTGGGGCAGGGGCGTCGGCCCCAGCATTTT. Translating it yields CASSLVVGQGRRPQHF. The chain is built from TRBV7-8 and TRBJ1-5, with D perhaps TRBD1 (6 bases). The CDR3 is 16 amino acids. Germline V CDR1 and CDR2: SGHVS, FQNEAQ. Trimming removed 1 base from V and 9 bases from J, with 19 bases in between. Full variable domain (remainder filled in from reference TRBV7-8 and TRBJ1-5): GAGVSQSPRYKVAKRGQDVALRCDPISGHVSLFWYQQALGQGPEFLTYFQNEAQLDKSGLPSDRFFAERPEGSVSTLKIQRTQQEDSAVYLCASSLVVGQGRRPQHFGDGTRLSIL.

V usage is TRBV29-1 and J usage is TRBJ2-7, with D possibly being TRBD1 (5 bases). This CDR3 comprises 13 residues. From germline, CDR1 is SQVTM and CDR2 ANQGSEA. Between the trimmed V and J ends, which lost 4 bases and 4 bases, there was a span of 14 bases. The CDR3, as DNA: TGCAGCGTTGGGCAGGGCCCCTCTTACGAGCAGTACTTC. As protein: CSVGQGPSYEQYF.

V usage is TRBV18 and J usage is TRBJ2-3, with D unresolved. From germline, CDR1 is KGHSH and CDR2 LQKENI. The V end was cut by 3 bases, the J end by 3 bases, with 7 bases between. This CDR3 has 13 amino acids. CDR3 amino acids: CASSPTRTDTQYF. The CDR3 DNA follows: TGTGCCAGCTCACCCACCAGGACAGATACGCAGTATTTT.

This clonotype was seen only a few times. The CDR3 reads CASTYIPQGVHYGYTF. Here the CDR3 DNA reads TGTGCCAGCACCTATATACCTCAGGGCGTGCACTATGGCTACACCTTC. The V gene is TRBV21-1, the J gene TRBJ1-2; TRBD1, the table's D call, was not compared with the DNA. TRBV21-1 has pseudogene status. The CDR3 runs 16 residues.

This clonotype was counted a few times. The junction and the germline gene differ at one end; a read error may be behind it. The CDR3 region is CSGGTGQGTQYF. The CDR3 nucleotides are TGCAGCGGGGGGACCGGCCAAGGGACCCAGTACTTC. V is TRBV29-1 and J is TRBJ2-7; D may match TRBD1 or TRBD2 (5 bases each). The end of the DNA aligns better with TRBJ2-5, so the J call may be wrong. CDR1 SQVTM and CDR2 ANQGSEA come from the germline V gene. This CDR3 has 12 amino acids.

V gene TRBV2 combines with J gene TRBJ2-3, with D possibly TRBD2 on 5 matching bases. V shed 5 bases and J shed 1 base, with 16 bases lying between them. Germline loops: CDR1 SNHLY, CDR2 FYNNEI. The CDR3 is 16 amino acids. The CDR3 nucleotides are TGTGCCAGCAGTAATAGGACTTTCATACGCACAGATACGCAGTATTTT. Translated, it gives CASSNRTFIRTDTQYF.

This chain links TRBV5-1 with TRBJ2-7, with D unclear. The J call may be mistaken, given a closer DNA end match to TRBJ2-5. Germline CDR1 and CDR2: SGHRS and YFSETQ. There are 13 residues in the CDR3. CDR3 nucleotide sequence: TGCGCCAGCAGCTTGGATACTGGAGAGACCCAGTACTTC. Protein: CASSLDTGETQYF.

This rearrangement joins TRBV11-1 to TRBJ2-1; TRBD2 is a possible D gene (5 bases). TRBJ2-7 explains the end of the DNA better; the J call may be wrong. The CDR3 loop spans 14 amino acids. CDR1 is SGHAT, CDR2 FQDESV, per germline (reference sequence). The CDR3 loop is CASSLAARRDEQYF. As DNA, the CDR3 is TGTGCCAGCAGCTTAGCTGCACGCCGGGATGAGCAGTACTTC.

This chain uses TRBV29-1 with TRBJ2-3; D remains ambiguous. The CDR3 spans 11 residues. CDR1 and CDR2 (germline): SQVTM, ANQGSEA. The V end lost 4 bases, the J end lost 2 bases, and 4 bases lay between the germline ends. The CDR3 DNA sequence: TGCAGCGTTGGACCCACAGATACGCAGTATTTT. Amino acid sequence: CSVGPTDTQYF.

The genes are TRBV27 and TRBJ2-7, with TRBD1 identical over 7 bases. The end of the DNA fits TRBJ2-5 better, so the J call may be wrong. Germline CDR1 and CDR2: MNHEY and SMNVEV (reference sequence). The CDR3 length is 16 residues. The chain's CDR3 is CASSSTGQRHVETQYF. DNA for the CDR3: TGTGCCAGCAGTTCAACGGGACAGAGGCACGTTGAGACCCAGTACTTC.

V and J are TRBV3-1 and TRBJ1-5; D uncertain. This CDR3 region has 14 residues. The germline V gene has CDR1 LGHDT and CDR2 YNNKEL (reference sequence). Between the trimmed V and J ends, which lost 1 base and 7 bases, there was a span of 11 bases. CDR3: CASSQVVGRQPQHF. The DNA of the CDR3 is TGTGCCAGCAGCCAAGTTGTGGGAAGGCAGCCCCAGCATTTT.

The chain joins TRBV6-1 to TRBJ2-5, with TRBD2 as a possible D gene (7 bases). The J call may be in error: the DNA end matches TRBJ2-7 better. CDR1 is MNHNS and CDR2 is SASEGT in the germline V gene. CDR3 length: 15 residues. CDR3 in DNA: TGTGCCAGCAGTGAACGGGGGGCAGGCAAGGACGAGCAGTACTTC. Translated: CASSERGAGKDEQYF.

V is TRBV7-9 and J is TRBJ1-2, with TRBD1 matching 7 bases. Trimming took 5 bases from V and 7 from J; bases not matched to a gene: 16. The CDR3 runs to 16 residues. Looked up from germline, CDR1 is SEHNR and CDR2 is FQNEAQ (reference sequence). CDR3 in DNA: TGTGCCAGCAGCCAGAGGGGGCAGCTAGTCGTCGGTGGCTACACCTTC. This sequence encodes CASSQRGQLVVGGYTF.

This clonotype was seen more than once but under ten times. The rearrangement joins TRBV3-1 to TRBJ1-1, with TRBD1 identical over 7 bases. This CDR3 is 17 amino acids long. Trimming removed 4 bases from V and 3 bases from J; junction bases left unmatched: 14. Germline V gives CDR1 LGHDT, CDR2 YNNKEL (reference sequence). CDR3 amino acids: CASSRGGGQSVDTEAFF. The CDR3 nucleotides read TGTGCCAGCAGCCGCGGGGGGGGACAGTCCGTAGACACTGAAGCTTTCTTT.

This clonotype was counted at least ten times. The chain links TRBV29-1 to TRBJ2-5; 10 bases fit TRBD2. Looked up from germline, CDR1 is SQVTM and CDR2 is ANQGSEA. The trim removed 0 bases at V and 5 bases at J, leaving 9 bases unmatched. The CDR3 is 16 residues long. The CDR3 here is CSVEDHERGGRETQYF. CDR3 bases: TGCAGCGTTGAAGATCACGAGCGGGGGGGCAGGGAGACCCAGTACTTC.

J is TRBJ1-5 and V is TRBV7-8; possibly TRBD1 for D (6 bases). V was clipped by 3 bases and J by 1 base, with 10 bases between them. This CDR3 contains 15 residues. CDR1 SGHVS and CDR2 FQNEAQ come from the germline V gene. The CDR3 DNA reads TGTGCCAGCAGCTTCGGGGGCATCAGCAATCAGCCCCAGCATTTT. Amino acids: CASSFGGISNQPQHF.